This T cell receptor (beta chain) emerged from a study of shared clonotypes between healthy human individuals (dated by TCRdb to the early 2020s). As for the study more broadly: Three men and two women, aged 18 to 49 years, made up the cohort. Leukapheresis yielded between about 0.8 and 8.9 billion PBMCs per donor. To estimate repertoire size and how much clonotype sharing occurs between individuals, the study deeply sequenced the blood TCR repertoires of about 5 healthy adults. For each donor, CD4 naive and CD4 memory were each run on three plates, CD8 naive on two plates, and CD8 memory on one plate. To increase sequencing depth and limit assay-specific biases, TCR repertoire library preparation and sequencing were carried out by different laboratories using diverse techniques. The full study reports these points: Because the study included only a small number of donors, the genetic and exposure-history diversity represented was limited. Clonotypes shared by all four sorted-subset donors showed higher generation probabilities than non-shared clonotypes. When a handful of donors were compared, the shared fraction of clonotypes was 5% to 6.5% for naive CD4, approximately 3.5% for naive CD8, 2% to 2.5% for memory CD4, and less than 0.45% for memory CD8. Pairwise subsampling led to the expectation that sequencing depth would affect the degree of clonotype sharing among donors. Naive subsets generally had larger estimated clonotype richness than memory subsets did. Sampling was restricted to blood, and TCR repertoires in tissues likely differ from the TCR repertoires found in blood. Rarefaction of sorted-subset datasets indicated incomplete sequencing despite the large sequencing depth.

Trimming accounts for 5 bases at V and 8 bases at J, while the number of junction bases matched to no gene is 3. From the germline V gene, CDR1 is SGHVS and CDR2 is FQNEAQ. The CDR3 measures 13 amino acids from cysteine to phenylalanine. The DNA shown is the 39-base CDR3, in frame from base 1. CD8 naive samples consisted of CD45RO-negative cells that were positively selected for CCR7, yielding a CD45RA+CCR7+ population without TemRA cells. Donors were healthy HIV-negative adults with no recently reported acute infections or vaccinations. Every donor was a Caucasian adult living in Nashville, Tennessee, USA. After blood collection by leukapheresis, PBMCs were isolated using Ficoll-Histopaque density gradient centrifugation and then cryopreserved in the vapor phase of liquid nitrogen. Analytical flow cytometry was used to check the purity and quantity of every magnetically sorted T cell population. Each sorted fraction had its genomic DNA isolated and then quantified by UV absorbance on a Nanodrop 2000c.

Using the deep immunoSEQ assay, TCR CDR3 regions were amplified from genomic DNA by multiplex PCR. For each cell subset, the extracted genomic DNA was distributed evenly across all wells of several immunoSEQ 96-well plates, and each plate served as one replicate. For sorted subsets, each replicate PCR was loaded with around 220 ng genomic DNA, equivalent to 30,000 or so T cell genomes. Purified libraries were measured with a Qubit 3.0 fluorometer, size-checked on a Bioanalyzer 2100, and measured again with the KAPA Library Quantification kit. Every immunoSEQ 96-well plate was sequenced on a separate single-read 150-cycle Illumina NextSeq 550 flow cell. Under the source paper's analysis protocol: The immunoSEQ output contained only junctional sequences without quality scores, so filtering could not match that applied to full-length reads. Sequences were annotated with PyIR, a Python wrapper for IgBLAST v1.9, and V/J genes and CDR3 were assigned using IMGT germline references. Reads were filtered out if the reads had weak V/J assignments (E-value above 1e-6), no CDR3, stop codons, out-of-frame junctions, or ambiguous translated residues. V3J clonotypes were defined as sequences sharing an identical inferred V gene, J gene, and CDR3 amino acid sequence. The percentage overlap between two repertoires was calculated by dividing the number of shared unique clonotypes by the size of the smaller repertoire. Richness of each repertoire was evaluated using RTK rarefaction, the Chao1 estimator, and Recon v2.1 estimates of unobserved clonotypes. For all TCRbeta clonotypes obtained by the gDNA method from a few donors, generation probabilities were computed with OLGA. The table comes from immuneACCESS by way of TCRdb, which keeps in-frame sequences with V and J called. Part of the clones is missing from these tables; in studies checked, under half for an unresolved V gene and the rest for unknown reasons. The V and J calls and clone size come from that table; D and trimming were worked out from the DNA. For this sample there are approximately 740,000 clones; almost 95% appear just once. The ten largest clones represent around 24% of the sample.

As regards this clone: Its antigen is still unknown. Base-call qualities are not available, and no considerably larger clone is one nucleotide away.

The sequence joins TRBV7-8 to TRBJ2-1, and 10 junction bases match TRBD1. Sequenced: naive CD8+ T cells sorted from blood. Explained via the paper, the cell subset or site label denotes: CD45RA+CCR7+. The clonotype originates from a young man in good health. In nucleotide form, the sequence is TGTGCCAGCAGCCTGGACAGGGGGGATGAGCAGTTCTTC. Its protein product is CASSLDRGDEQFF.